This entry is about one TCR beta chain. Germline assignment: CDR1 SNHLY and CDR2 FYNNEI. The V end was cut by 1 base, the J end by 4 bases, with 12 bases between. This CDR3 is 15 amino acids long. The data stem from a study of control samples from healthy donors and cancer patients. The method was immunoSEQ multiplex PCR; TCRdb's version includes in-frame clones alone and lacks a portion of them. The data show some 130,000 clones, approximately 90% seen once. The chain uses TRBV2 and TRBJ2-3; tentative D call: TRBD2 (5 bases). This clonotype was sampled from a man aged 18 to 30 in good health. Sequences were obtained from blood. DNA of the CDR3: TGTGCCAGCAGTGAAGGTGATTGGGGAGCAGATACGCAGTATTTT. It encodes CASSEGDWGADTQYF.